This T cell receptor (beta chain) comes out of a study of shared clonotypes between healthy human individuals. Study outcomes and limitations: Estimated clonotype richness was generally higher in naive than memory subsets.

Turning to this clone: Antigen: not known.

Evenly divided among several immunoSEQ plates was the genomic DNA of each subset. The assay was immunoSEQ multiplex PCR, and TCRdb's table has in-frame clones only and misses some. The sample consists of about 1 million clones, around 76% of them appearing once. V was shortened by 6 bases and J by 8 bases, with 20 bases between the two germline ends. Germline V gene lookup returns CDR1 LNHDA and CDR2 SQIVND (reference sequence). This CDR3 is built from 15 residues. Healthy adults negative for HIV, lacking recent acute infections or vaccinations, served as donors. The rearrangement links TRBV19 to TRBJ2-1, with D maybe TRBD2 (6 bases). The receptor comes from a man aged 18 to 29 in good health. Specimen: memory CD4+ T cells sorted from blood. Subset given: CD45RA-negative fraction. This CDR3 reads CASSRGTEIGYEQFF. CDR3 coding DNA: TGTGCCAGTAGCCGAGGGACTGAGATTGGATATGAGCAGTTCTTC.